The 15 T cell receptor beta chains given below trace back to one sample, sequenced in a study of T cell responses to AZD1222 COVID-19 vaccine. The data were produced by immunoSEQ multiplex PCR, yet TCRdb's version contains in-frame clones alone and is incomplete. Among approximately 180,000 clones, 85% to 95% were seen once, and the ten largest hold more than 9%. The starting material was peripheral blood, obtained on day 0 of AZD1222 vaccination. The receptors originated from an adult in good health.

The V and J genes are TRBV15 and TRBJ1-4, with 7 positions matching TRBD1. V dropped 3 bases and J dropped 7; count of bases not matched to a gene: 8. This CDR3 comprises 15 residues. Germline CDR1 reads LNHNV; CDR2 reads YYDKDF (reference sequence). CDR3 amino acids: CATSSTGTATEKLFF. The CDR3 region has the DNA TGTGCCACCAGCAGCACCGGGACAGCAACTGAAAAACTGTTTTTT.

The chain combines TRBV19 with TRBJ1-5; no reliable D call. The CDR3 sequence is 13 residues long. Germline V gives CDR1 LNHDA, CDR2 SQIVND (reference sequence). The V gene lost 7 bases and the J gene lost 0 bases, with 7 bases spanning the gap. For the CDR3, the DNA is TGTGCCAGTACGGCGGTTAGCAATCAGCCCCAGCATTTT. Encoded protein: CASTAVSNQPQHF.

V is TRBV5-4 and J is TRBJ1-1; D not resolved. CDR3 length: 13 residues. The germline V gene encodes CDR1 SGHNT and CDR2 YYREEE (reference sequence). The V and J ends lost 4 bases and 6 bases respectively, with 13 bases between them. The CDR3 bases are TGTGCCAGCAGCCCAAATCGGGCGGCTGAAGCTTTCTTT. Encoded protein: CASSPNRAAEAFF.

The rearrangement uses TRBV5-1 and TRBJ1-1, with D perhaps TRBD1 (5 bases). Germline CDR1 reads SGHRS; CDR2 reads YFSETQ. V was trimmed by 4 bases and J by 0 bases, leaving 10 bases between them. This CDR3 spans 14 amino acids. CDR3 nucleotide sequence: TGCGCCAGCAGCGACAGCGCCATGAACACTGAAGCTTTCTTT. Its translation: CASSDSAMNTEAFF.

J is TRBJ2-7 and V is TRBV10-2; 13 bases are a match to TRBD2. There are 15 residues in the CDR3. Germline V gene data show CDR1 as WSHSY and CDR2 as SAAADI. V was pared by 6 bases and J by 4 bases, with 6 bases of the junction left unmatched. The DNA of the CDR3 is TGCGCCAGCAGGGTGGGACTAGCGGGACTATACGAGCAGTACTTC. Amino acid sequence: CASRVGLAGLYEQYF.

V and J are TRBV7-2 and TRBJ1-1; 9 nucleotides line up with TRBD1. CDR3 length: 16 amino acids. The germline gives CDR1 SGHTA, CDR2 FQGNSA. Losses at the gene ends were 5 bases for V and 5 bases for J; bases not matched to a gene: 12. CDR3: CASSPGQGLGTTEAFF. The CDR3 DNA follows: TGTGCCAGCAGCCCGGGACAGGGACTGGGGACGACTGAAGCTTTCTTT.

The CDR3: CASSHPAMGDYGYTF. CDR3 coding DNA: TGCGCCAGCAGCCACCCGGCGATGGGGGACTATGGCTACACCTTC. The rearrangement uses TRBV4-1 and TRBJ1-2; maybe TRBD1 (5 bases). The CDR3 totals 15 residues. Trimming removed 3 bases from V and 3 bases from J, with 14 bases in between. The germline V gene encodes CDR1 MGHRA and CDR2 YSYEKL.

The V gene is TRBV20-1, the J gene TRBJ1-2; maybe TRBD1 (5 bases). CDR3 length: 11 amino acids. Germline lookup yields CDR1 DFQATT and CDR2 SNEGSKA (reference sequence). DNA for the CDR3: TGCATCCTAAACGGGGGCTATGGCTACACCTTC. It is translated as CILNGGYGYTF.

This rearrangement joins TRBV7-2 to TRBJ1-2, with 7 nucleotides matching TRBD1. The V segment lost 5 bases and the J segment 8 bases; nucleotides outside the gene matches: 11. Germline V gene lookup returns CDR1 SGHTA and CDR2 FQGNSA. The CDR3 extends over 14 amino acids. This chain's CDR3 is CASSNQQGYGGYTF. The CDR3 coding sequence is TGTGCCAGCAGCAATCAACAGGGGTATGGCGGCTACACCTTC.

This chain links TRBV2 with TRBJ1-1; no firm D call. The germline CDR1 and CDR2 sequences are SNHLY and FYNNEI. The V end was cut by 4 bases, the J end by 0 bases, with 12 bases between. CDR3 length: 15 residues. The CDR3 loop reads CASSASPVMNTEAFF. The DNA for the CDR3 is TGTGCCAGCAGTGCCTCCCCCGTAATGAACACTGAAGCTTTCTTT.

This clone has just one count. The CDR3 nucleotides read TGTGCCAGCAGTTTCAGGGGGGACATGAACACTGAAGCTTTCTTT. This translates into CASSFRGDMNTEAFF. The J gene is TRBJ1-1, the V gene TRBV28; 7 positions match TRBD1. The CDR3 covers 15 residues. The ends lost 3 bases at V and 0 bases at J; junction bases unmatched: 4. Germline values: CDR1 MDHEN, CDR2 SYDVKM.

The J gene is TRBJ1-3, the V gene TRBV5-1; D is unresolved. The CDR3 has 14 residues. V lost 5 bases and J 4 bases, leaving 13 bases between the germline ends. In germline, CDR1 is SGHRS, CDR2 YFSETQ. Here the CDR3 reads CASRDGYRGNTIYF. CDR3 sequence (DNA): TGCGCCAGCAGGGACGGATACAGAGGAAACACCATATATTTT.

The chain is built from TRBV24-1 and TRBJ1-2; 10 bases are shared with TRBD1. V trimming: 12 bases; J trimming: 5 bases; junction bases outside the gene matches: 8. Germline V gives CDR1 KGHDR, CDR2 SFDVKD. The CDR3 length is 13 residues. The CDR3 region has the DNA TGTGCCGCCCGGGACAGGGGAAGGTATGGCTACACCTTC. Residues: CAARDRGRYGYTF.

This rearrangement joins TRBV29-1 to TRBJ2-1, with 9 bases aligning to TRBD1. This CDR3 comprises 13 residues. Germline values: CDR1 SQVTM, CDR2 ANQGSEA. V lost 8 bases to trimming and J lost 7 bases; unmatched junction nucleotides: 9. CDR3 sequence: CSSSGTGRNEQFF. DNA of the CDR3: TGCAGCTCCTCCGGGACAGGGCGAAATGAGCAGTTCTTC.

The chain links TRBV9 to TRBJ1-5; possibly TRBD1 for D (5 bases). Germline lookup yields CDR1 SGDLS and CDR2 YYNGEE. V dropped 4 bases and J dropped 5 bases, with 16 bases sitting between them. CDR3 size: 15 residues. The chain's CDR3 is CASSPGTEEYQPQHF. CDR3 nucleotide sequence: TGTGCCAGCAGCCCAGGGACCGAGGAATATCAGCCCCAGCATTTT.